The clone carrying this TCR beta chain was picked up a small number of times. These data belong to a study of blood T cell repertoires in COVID-19. This CDR3 has 15 residues. Trimming pared 6 bases from V and 4 bases from J, leaving 19 bases between. In germline, CDR1 is MNHEY, CDR2 SVGAGI. Clones were sequenced by immunoSEQ multiplex PCR, and TCRdb holds only the in-frame ones, with some missing. The table records approximately 200,000 clones, 75% to 90% of them present only once. The origin of this receptor is a human donor in a cohort sampled during active COVID-19. The rearrangement links TRBV6-5 to TRBJ2-7; D is possibly TRBD1 (6 bases). Source material: peripheral blood. CDR3 region: CASSPQTGAQYEQYF. CDR3 bases: TGTGCCAGCAGCCCGCAGACAGGCGCTCAATACGAGCAGTACTTC.